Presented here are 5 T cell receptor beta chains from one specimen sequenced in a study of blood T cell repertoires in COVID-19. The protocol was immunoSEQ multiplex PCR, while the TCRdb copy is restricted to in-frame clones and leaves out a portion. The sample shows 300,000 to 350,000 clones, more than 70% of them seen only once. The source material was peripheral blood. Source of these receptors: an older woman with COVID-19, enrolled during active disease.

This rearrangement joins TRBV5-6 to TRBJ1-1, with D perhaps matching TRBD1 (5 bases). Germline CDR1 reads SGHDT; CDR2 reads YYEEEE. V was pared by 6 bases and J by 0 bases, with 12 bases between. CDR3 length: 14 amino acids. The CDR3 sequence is CASNRQNLNTEAFF. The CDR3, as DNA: TGTGCCAGCAACCGACAGAACTTGAACACTGAAGCTTTCTTT.

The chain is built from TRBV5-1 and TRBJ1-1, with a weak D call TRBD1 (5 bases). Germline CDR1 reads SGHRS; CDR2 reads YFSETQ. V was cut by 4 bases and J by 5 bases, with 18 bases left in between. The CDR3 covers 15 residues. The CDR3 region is CASSPLGGGFTEAFF. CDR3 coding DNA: TGCGCCAGCAGCCCTCTCGGGGGGGGGTTTACTGAAGCTTTCTTT. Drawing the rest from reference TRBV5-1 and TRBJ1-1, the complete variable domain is KAGVTQTPRYLIKTRGQQVTLSCSPISGHRSVSWYQQTPGQGLQFLFEYFSETQRNKGNFPGRFSGRQFSNSRSEMNVSTLELGDSALYLCASSPLGGGFTEAFFGQGTRLTVV.

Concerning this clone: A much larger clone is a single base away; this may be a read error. CDR3 loop: CASLGQLNTEAFF. The CDR3 region has the DNA TGTGCCAGCCTAGGACAGCTGAACACTGAAGCTTTCTTT. The rearrangement links TRBV6-5 to TRBJ1-1; tentatively, D is TRBD1 (6 bases). CDR1 MNHEY and CDR2 SVGAGI come from the germline V gene. Trimming took off 8 bases at V and 0 bases at J, with 10 bases between the two ends. This CDR3 comprises 13 residues.

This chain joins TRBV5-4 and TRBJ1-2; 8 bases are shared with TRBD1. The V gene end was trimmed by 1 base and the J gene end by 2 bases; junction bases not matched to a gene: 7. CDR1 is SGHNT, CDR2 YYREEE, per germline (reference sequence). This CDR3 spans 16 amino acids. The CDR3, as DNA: TGTGCCAGCAGCTTGCCCGGACAGGGAGGAAACTATGGCTACACCTTC. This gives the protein CASSLPGQGGNYGYTF.

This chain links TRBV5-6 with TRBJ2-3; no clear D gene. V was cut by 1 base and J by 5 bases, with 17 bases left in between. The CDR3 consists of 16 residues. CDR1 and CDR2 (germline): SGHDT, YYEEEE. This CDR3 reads CASSLLVLGMGDTQYF. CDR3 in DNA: TGTGCCAGCAGCTTGCTGGTATTGGGCATGGGAGATACGCAGTATTTT.